This entry is about one TCR beta chain. Its target is not known. The data belong to a study of identifying expanded T cells in peripheral blood. Collection occurred without any documented infections or immune events in donors. Study results and limitations: Over approximately two and four weeks, about 16.4 and 19 clones changed, versus around 1.2 between replicates. Two-week clone count variance significantly increased as total template count grew.

The assay was immunoSEQ multiplex PCR, and TCRdb's table has in-frame clones only and misses some. This table holds approximately 100,000 clones, about 89% found once. The V and J ends lost 1 base and 0 bases, in that order; junction bases with no gene match: 1. This CDR3 has 16 residues. Germline loops: CDR1 SGHAT, CDR2 FQNNGV. V gene TRBV11-2 combines with J gene TRBJ2-2; 8 bases are shared with TRBD2. The sequence derives from a person aged 18 to 70 in good health. Specimen: blood. CDR3 sequence (DNA): TGTGCCAGCAGCTTAGTGCGGGGGGCGAACACCGGGGAGCTGTTTTTT. Its translation: CASSLVRGANTGELFF.